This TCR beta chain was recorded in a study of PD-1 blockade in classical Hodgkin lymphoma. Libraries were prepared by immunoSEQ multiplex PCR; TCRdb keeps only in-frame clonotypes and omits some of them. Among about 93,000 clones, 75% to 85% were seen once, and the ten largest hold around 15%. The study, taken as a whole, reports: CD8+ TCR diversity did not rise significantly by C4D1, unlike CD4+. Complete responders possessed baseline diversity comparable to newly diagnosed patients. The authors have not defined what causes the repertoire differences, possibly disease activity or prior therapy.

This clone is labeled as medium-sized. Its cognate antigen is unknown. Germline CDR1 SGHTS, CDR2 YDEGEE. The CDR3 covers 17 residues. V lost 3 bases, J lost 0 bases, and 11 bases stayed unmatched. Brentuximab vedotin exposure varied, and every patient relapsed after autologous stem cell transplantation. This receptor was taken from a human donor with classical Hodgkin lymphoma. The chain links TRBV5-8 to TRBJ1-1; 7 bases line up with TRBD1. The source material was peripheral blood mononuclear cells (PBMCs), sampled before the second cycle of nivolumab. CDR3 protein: CASSWGADRTMNTEAFF. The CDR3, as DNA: TGTGCCAGCAGCTGGGGGGCGGACAGGACGATGAACACTGAAGCTTTCTTT.